Here is one T cell receptor beta chain with its context. Sample treatment: some 20 received Ad26.COV2.S at low or high dose, single or two shots; five or six received placebo; per-sample allocation not given. The samples date from day 63 after the first vaccine or placebo injection. This sample was taken from a study of Ad26.COV2.S vaccination and SARS-CoV-2 variants. The V and J ends lost 4 bases and 9 bases respectively, with 19 bases between them. The V gene's germline CDR1 is SGHNT and CDR2 YYREEE (reference sequence). The CDR3 extends over 15 amino acids. The method was immunoSEQ multiplex PCR; TCRdb's version includes in-frame clones alone and lacks a portion of them. The data contain approximately 400,000 clones, about 80% of them seen just once; the ten biggest clones take up more than 7%.

This material consisted of peripheral blood, taken in a trial of Ad26.COV2.S vaccine versus placebo. This sequence originates from a person aged 18 to 65 who received the Ad26.COV2.S COVID-19 vaccine or a placebo. V and J are TRBV5-4 and TRBJ1-4, with D possibly TRBD1 on 6 matching bases. CDR3 in amino acids: CASSGGGRERKKLFF. CDR3 coding DNA: TGTGCCAGCAGCGGCGGGGGCAGGGAGAGGAAAAAACTGTTTTTT. Variable domain in full (rest from reference TRBV5-4 and TRBJ1-4): ETGVTQSPTHLIKTRGQQVTLRCSSQSGHNTVSWYQQALGQGPQFIFQYYREEENGRGNFPPRFSGLQFPNYSSELNVNALELDDSALYLCASSGGGRERKKLFFGSGTQLSVL.